This is a list of T cell receptor beta chains from one sample in a study of response to subunit inactivated influenza vaccine. In TCRdb, the RT-PCR reads were re-called with MiXCR into one record per CDR3 protein. The sample yields roughly 700,000 distinct CDR3 sequences, 15% to 18% seen once. Here the sequenced sample was PBMCs from blood, taken about 13 days after vaccination. All receptors come from a man in his fifties who received an inactivated influenza vaccine. Each CDR3 is given with its conserved first and last residue. The D gene is left open where the match is weak. A clone size is listed for some rows: how often the clone was seen (once, few, many), or a class if it is expanded.

D	length	J	V	size	DNA	CDR3
-	12	TRBJ2-1	TRBV7-2	few	TGTGCCAGCAGCGAGAACCGGCAGCAGCAGTTCTTC	CASSENRQQQFF
TRBD2	16	TRBJ2-7	TRBV3-1	few	TGTGCCAGCAGCCCCCGGGGTAGCGGGTCTTCCTACGAGCAGTACTTC	CASSPRGSGSSYEQYF
TRBD2	15	TRBJ2-1	TRBV5-1	many	TGCGCCAGCAGCTTGGGCGGGGGGGACTACAATGAGCAGTTCTTC	CASSLGGGDYNEQFF
-	17	TRBJ2-3	TRBV2	-	TGTGCCAGCATGTCGGACAGCTCACTTGGCAGCACAGATACGCAGTATTTT	CASMSDSSLGSTDTQYF
-	14	TRBJ1-1	TRBV4-3	many	TGCGCCAGCAGCCAAGGACAGGCGAACACTGAAGCTTTCTTT	CASSQGQANTEAFF
TRBD1	15	TRBJ2-5	TRBV28	-	TGTGCCAGCAGTACAGGGGGCCTTGATCGGGAGACCCAGTACTTC	CASSTGGLDRETQYF
-	14	TRBJ2-5	TRBV25-1	few	TGTGCCAGCAGGTTCCGGGACGGCCAAGAGACCCAGTACTTC	CASRFRDGQETQYF
-	16	TRBJ1-6	TRBV20-1	few	TGCAGTGCCACCTTAATTCGGAGCTCCTATAATTCACCCCTCCACTTT	CSATLIRSSYNSPLHF
-	11	TRBJ1-1	TRBV20-1	-	TGCAGTGCTAGTGGAAACACTGAAGCTTTCTTT	CSASGNTEAFF
-	14	TRBJ1-1	TRBV12-3/TRBV12-4	few	TGTGCCAGCAGTTTCAGCTCCGGGGACACTGAAGCTTTCTTT	CASSFSSGDTEAFF
-	15	TRBJ1-3	TRBV5-1	-	TGCGCCAGCAGCCTGGCAGACTACTCTGGAAACACCATATATTTT	CASSLADYSGNTIYF
-	12	TRBJ1-2	TRBV12-3/TRBV12-4	few	TGTGCCAGCAGTTTTGGGGGCTCTGGCTACACCTTC	CASSFGGSGYTF
TRBD2	16	TRBJ2-2	TRBV3-1	-	TGTGCCAGCAGCCAAGGTGGCGGGGGGAACACCGGGGAGCTGTTTTTT	CASSQGGGGNTGELFF
TRBD1	13	TRBJ2-7	TRBV24-1	few	TGTGCCACCCAGGACAGGTCGGGATACGAGCAGTACTTC	CATQDRSGYEQYF
TRBD2	15	TRBJ2-1	TRBV29-1	-	TGCAGCGTTGAACTGGGACTAGCGGAGTACAATGAGCAGTTCTTC	CSVELGLAEYNEQFF
TRBD1	15	TRBJ2-5	TRBV3-1	-	TGTGCCAGCAGCCAATCCGGGACAGGGGTTGAGACCCAGTACTTC	CASSQSGTGVETQYF
-	13	TRBJ2-1	TRBV4-2	few	TGTGCCAGCAGCCAAGACGAATGGCATGAGCAGTTCTTC	CASSQDEWHEQFF
TRBD2	14	TRBJ2-3	TRBV28	-	TGTGCCAGCCGACTAGCGGGGGACACAGATACGCAGTATTTT	CASRLAGDTDTQYF
TRBD1	15	TRBJ2-2	TRBV7-2	few	TGTGCCAGCAGCTTAGTACAGGGGGTAACCGGGGAGCTGTTTTTT	CASSLVQGVTGELFF
-	14	TRBJ1-5	TRBV12-3/TRBV12-4	many	TGTGCCAGCAGTCGCCTTCAGGAGAATCAGCCCCAGCATTTT	CASSRLQENQPQHF
-	11	TRBJ2-1	TRBV7-9	-	TGTGCCAGCTACTCCGGAGATGCGCAGTTCTTC	CASYSGDAQFF
-	12	TRBJ2-3	TRBV7-2	-	TGTGCCAGCAGCAAGACAGAGGATACGCAGTATTTT	CASSKTEDTQYF
TRBD2	18	TRBJ2-4	TRBV11-1	-	TGTGCCAGCAGCTTAGCTAGCGGGAGGGCCAGAGCCAAAAACATTCAGTACTTC	CASSLASGRARAKNIQYF
-	12	TRBJ1-5	TRBV29-1	-	TGCAGCGTTGAAACAGGGCGGGATACGCAGCATTTT	CSVETGRDTQHF
-	14	TRBJ2-1	TRBV7-9	-	TGTGCCAGCAGCTCTACGGGGTCCCACAATGAGCAGTTCTTC	CASSSTGSHNEQFF
TRBD1	13	TRBJ2-5	TRBV10-3	-	TGTGCCATCAGTGGCCAGGGGGAAGAGACCCAGTACTTC	CAISGQGEETQYF
-	16	TRBJ2-3	TRBV4-3	-	TGCGCCAGCAGCCAAACGGGTCGGGGTCACACAGATACGCAGTATTTT	CASSQTGRGHTDTQYF
TRBD2	17	TRBJ2-1	TRBV24-1	-	TGTGCCACCAGTGATAGGACTAGCGGGGGACATTACAATGAGCAGTTCTTC	CATSDRTSGGHYNEQFF
TRBD1	13	TRBJ2-7	TRBV30	-	TGTGCCTGGAGGACTCCGGGACAGAACGAGCAGTACTTC	CAWRTPGQNEQYF
-	15	TRBJ1-5	TRBV27	few	TGTGCCAGCAGTTTAGGAGCTGGCCTGAATCAGCCCCAGCATTTT	CASSLGAGLNQPQHF
TRBD2	16	TRBJ2-2	TRBV6-5	few	TGTGCCAGCAGTTACATTCCGGGAGGGAACACCGGGGAGCTGTTTTTT	CASSYIPGGNTGELFF
-	17	TRBJ1-5	TRBV29-1	few	TGCAGCGTTTCTGGGGATGGGCACCAGTATAGCAATCAGCCCCAGCATTTT	CSVSGDGHQYSNQPQHF
-	14	TRBJ2-5	TRBV4-3	-	TGCGCCAGCAGCCAAGATAGAGGGGGAGGGACCCAGTACTTC	CASSQDRGGGTQYF
-	17	TRBJ2-5	TRBV5-1	-	TGCGCCAGCAGCCTCTTTCCCGGCAGGGGAGGACAAGAGACCCAGTACTTC	CASSLFPGRGGQETQYF
TRBD2	14	TRBJ2-7	TRBV7-2	-	TGTGCCAGCAGCTTAGAGGGACTAGCGACCGAGCAGTACTTC	CASSLEGLATEQYF
-	14	TRBJ1-5	TRBV6-1	few	TGTGCCAGCAGCCCTACAGGGTATGGCCAGCCCCAGCATTTT	CASSPTGYGQPQHF
TRBD2	16	TRBJ2-3	TRBV7-9	-	TGTGCCAGCAGCTCTGAGCGGGGCCTTAGCACAGATACGCAGTATTTT	CASSSERGLSTDTQYF
-	16	TRBJ2-1	TRBV6-2/TRBV6-3	once	TGTGCCAGCACCGTTCGGGGTTACAGGTCCTACAATGAGCAGTTCTTC	CASTVRGYRSYNEQFF
TRBD1	16	TRBJ2-7	TRBV15	-	TGTGCCACCAGCAGAGATCGAGGGACAGGGTCCTACGAGCAGTACTTC	CATSRDRGTGSYEQYF
-	14	TRBJ2-7	TRBV5-8	-	TGTGCCAGCAGCCCCCGGCACCTCTGCTACGAGCAGTACTTC	CASSPRHLCYEQYF
-	16	TRBJ2-5	TRBV4-2	few	TGTGCCAGCAGCCAAGACTTGAAGGGGGGACAAGAGACCCAGTACTTC	CASSQDLKGGQETQYF
-	15	TRBJ1-6	TRBV4-3	few	TGCGCCAGCAGCCAAGTAGACTTCAGGGATTCACCCCTCCACTTT	CASSQVDFRDSPLHF
TRBD1	18	TRBJ2-1	TRBV5-1	few	TGCGCCAGCAGCTTGGTGGCCCGGACAGGTCCTTCCTACAATGAGCAGTTCTTC	CASSLVARTGPSYNEQFF
-	14	TRBJ2-5	TRBV7-2	once	TGTGCCAGCAGCTGGACCCGGTACCAAGAGACCCAGTACTTC	CASSWTRYQETQYF
-	18	TRBJ2-2	TRBV12-2	-	TGTGCAAGTCGCCCCATCCAGCCTGGCGGGGGAAACACCGGGGAGCTGTTTTTT	CASRPIQPGGGNTGELFF
-	16	TRBJ1-4	TRBV10-3	few	TGTGCCATCAGTGACGTTCTGGGTGCAACTAATGAAAAACTGTTTTTT	CAISDVLGATNEKLFF
-	14	TRBJ2-1	TRBV6-2/TRBV6-3	few	TGTGCCAGCAGTTACGGCGGGCCCTACAATGAGCAGTTCTTC	CASSYGGPYNEQFF
-	15	TRBJ2-2	TRBV18	few	TGTGCCAGCTCAACTACCAAAAGGCGCACCGGGGAGCTGTTTTTT	CASSTTKRRTGELFF